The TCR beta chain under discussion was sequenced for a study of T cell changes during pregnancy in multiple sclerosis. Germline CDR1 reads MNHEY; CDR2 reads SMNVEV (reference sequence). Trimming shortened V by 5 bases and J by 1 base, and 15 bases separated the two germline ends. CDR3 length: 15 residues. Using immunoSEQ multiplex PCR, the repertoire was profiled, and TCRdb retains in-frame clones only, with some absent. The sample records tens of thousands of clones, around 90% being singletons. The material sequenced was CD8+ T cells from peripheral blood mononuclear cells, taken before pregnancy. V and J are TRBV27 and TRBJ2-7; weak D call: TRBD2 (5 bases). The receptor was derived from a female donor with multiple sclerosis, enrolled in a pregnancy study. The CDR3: CASSIRSGTSYEQYF. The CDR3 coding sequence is TGTGCCAGCAGTATTCGGAGCGGAACTTCCTACGAGCAGTACTTC.